Below, 21 T cell receptor beta chains from the same sample are listed, as sequenced in a study of human T cells and chemical hapten exposure. TCRdb reprocessed the RACE reads via MiXCR and lists one record per CDR3 protein. The table has about 70,000 distinct CDR3 sequences, around 7.9% seen once; the top ten hold 3% to 4.5%. Time point reported: patch test 2, 6 weeks after DPC sensitization. Treatment denoted: therapeutic diphenylcyclopropenone sensitization with weekly scalp DPC. This sample comprised whole blood, obtained in connection with sensitization to the hapten diphenylcyclopropenone (DPC). The receptors derive from a woman aged 45-60 years with alopecia areata. Some clones in this sample may be carry-over from other donors' samples.

This clonotype was picked up many times. The J gene is TRBJ2-3, the V gene TRBV5-1; 14 nucleotides align to TRBD2. Unmatched junction bases numbered 5, after V lost 3 bases and J lost 5 bases. Germline assignment: CDR1 SGHRS and CDR2 YFSETQ. This CDR3 comprises 16 residues. DNA of the CDR3: TGCGCCAGCAGCTCGGGACTAGCGGGGGCCCTAGATACGCAGTATTTT. This sequence encodes CASSSGLAGALDTQYF. Drawing the rest from reference TRBV5-1 and TRBJ2-3, the complete variable domain is KAGVTQTPRYLIKTRGQQVTLSCSPISGHRSVSWYQQTPGQGLQFLFEYFSETQRNKGNFPGRFSGRQFSNSRSEMNVSTLELGDSALYLCASSSGLAGALDTQYFGPGTRLTVL.

This clonotype has more than one count but fewer than ten. J is TRBJ2-7 and V is TRBV27; TRBD2 matches at 7 bases. Per the germline V gene, CDR1 is MNHEY and CDR2 is SMNVEV (reference sequence). The CDR3 runs to 14 residues. Losses at the gene ends were 3 bases for V and 4 bases for J; bases not matched to a gene: 6. DNA of the CDR3: TGTGCCAGCAGTTTTGGCGGGAGCGCATACGAGCAGTACTTC. Protein sequence: CASSFGGSAYEQYF.

This clonotype was seen at least ten times. The CDR3 bases are TGTGCCACCAGTGCAGGGGCGGACTATGGCTACACCTTC. Protein product: CATSAGADYGYTF. The V gene is TRBV24-1, the J gene TRBJ1-2; D may be TRBD1 (6 bases). Trimming stripped 5 bases from V and 3 bases from J, with 9 bases between. The germline gives CDR1 KGHDR, CDR2 SFDVKD. There are 13 residues in the CDR3.

The chain carries TRBV6-5 and TRBJ2-3; D may be TRBD2 (7 bases). The CDR3 has 18 residues. Germline V gene sequence: CDR1 MNHEY, CDR2 SVGAGI. V lost 6 bases to trimming and J lost 5 bases, with 27 bases between them. CDR3 nucleotides: TGTGCCAGCAGACCCAGGGGTAGCGTGGGGGGGGGGAAAGATACGCAGTATTTT. Translating gives CASRPRGSVGGGKDTQYF.

The gene calls are TRBV5-1 and TRBJ2-1; perhaps TRBD2 as D (5 bases). From germline, CDR1 is SGHRS and CDR2 YFSETQ. Trimming took 5 bases from V and 0 from J, leaving 12 bases between them. The CDR3 contains 15 residues. CDR3 in DNA: TGCGCCAGCAGTCGACTACTTAGCTCCTACAATGAGCAGTTCTTC. It yields the protein CASSRLLSSYNEQFF.

This clonotype has just a few counts. V is TRBV13 and J is TRBJ2-3; the match to TRBD2 covers 14 bases. CDR1 is PRHDT and CDR2 is FYEKMQ in the germline V gene (reference sequence). CDR3 length: 19 residues. With V trimmed by 6 bases and J by 1 base, 12 bases remained unmatched. The CDR3 region is CASSPYGTSGRGGTDTQYF. As DNA, the CDR3 is TGTGCCAGCAGTCCCTACGGGACTAGCGGGAGAGGTGGCACAGATACGCAGTATTTT.

The V gene is TRBV5-4, the J gene TRBJ1-1; tentative D call: TRBD1 (5 bases). The CDR3 has 14 residues. Trimming stripped 0 bases from V and 1 base from J, with 7 bases between. In germline, CDR1 is SGHNT, CDR2 YYREEE (reference sequence). In nucleotides, the CDR3 is TGTGCCAGCAGCTTGGGGGGCGCGAACACTGAAGCTTTCTTT. As protein: CASSLGGANTEAFF.

The V call is TRBV28, the J call TRBJ2-5; D gene unclear. Germline V gene lookup returns CDR1 MDHEN and CDR2 SYDVKM. Deletions cut 6 bases from V and 4 bases from J, with 18 bases between. CDR3 length: 15 residues. CDR3 in DNA: TGTGCCAGCAGCTTCCAGGTGGTTGGGTCAGAGACCCAGTACTTC. Translating gives CASSFQVVGSETQYF.

This clonotype was detected ten times or more. DNA of the CDR3: TGCAGCGTTGAAGATAGGAGACAGGGGAACTATGGCTACACCTTC. Translation: CSVEDRRQGNYGYTF. This chain connects TRBV29-1 to TRBJ1-2; 8 nucleotides align to TRBD1. This CDR3 region has 15 residues. The germline V gene encodes CDR1 SQVTM and CDR2 ANQGSEA. The J segment lost 2 bases and the V segment lost 0 bases, leaving 5 bases of the junction unmatched. Together with reference TRBV29-1 and TRBJ1-2, the CDR3 gives the full variable domain: SAVISQKPSRDICQRGTSLTIQCQVDSQVTMMFWYRQQPGQSLTLIATANQGSEATYESGFVIDKFPISRPNLTFSTLTVSNMSPEDSSIYLCSVEDRRQGNYGYTFGSGTRLTVV.

The sample holds a few counts of this clonotype. V gene TRBV6-6 combines with J gene TRBJ1-1, with 7 bases matching TRBD1. Germline assignment: CDR1 MNHNY and CDR2 SVGAGI (reference sequence). The CDR3 is 14 residues long. Trimming took 2 bases from V and 7 from J; bases not matched to a gene: 7. CDR3: CASSYRTGTVEAFF. The CDR3 nucleotides read TGTGCCAGCAGTTACCGTACCGGGACAGTTGAAGCTTTCTTT.

About this clonotype itself: A junction boundary mismatches the germline segment, possibly from a read error. V gene TRBV20-1 combines with J gene TRBJ2-7, with D unresolved. This CDR3 has 9 residues. CDR1 is DFQATT, CDR2 SNEGSKA, per germline (reference sequence). The CDR3 protein is CSADYEQCF. As DNA, the CDR3 is TGCAGTGCTGATTACGAGCAGTGCTTC.

CDR3 protein: CASKNSGANVLTF. The DNA of the CDR3 is TGTGCCAGCAAGAACTCTGGGGCCAACGTCCTGACTTTC. V gene TRBV28 combines with J gene TRBJ2-6; D is uncertain. Per germline, CDR1 MDHEN and CDR2 SYDVKM. V lost 7 bases and J lost 0, with 4 bases in between. This CDR3 spans 13 amino acids.

This clonotype occurred many times. The chain couples TRBV12-3 or TRBV12-4 to TRBJ1-1; 10 bases are a match to TRBD1. With 6 bases clipped from V and 6 bases from J, the junction kept 4 bases outside the gene matches. The CDR3 covers 13 residues. The CDR3 nucleotides are TGTGCCAGCAGGACAGGGACAGGGGCTGAAGCTTTCTTT. The encoded protein is CASRTGTGAEAFF.

This clonotype was counted only a few times. The V gene is TRBV6-5, the J gene TRBJ2-5; 8 bases fit TRBD2. CDR1 MNHEY and CDR2 SVGAGI come from the germline V gene. The CDR3 totals 13 residues. V gave up 4 bases and J gave up 4 bases; unmatched junction bases: 2. CDR3 DNA: TGTGCCAGCAGTTTGACTAGCGCAGAGACCCAGTACTTC. The encoded protein is CASSLTSAETQYF.

This clonotype occurred a few times. The CDR3 loop is CASSLRNSQAFF. CDR3 nucleotides: TGTGCCAGCAGTTTAAGGAACAGTCAAGCTTTCTTT. The chain has TRBV12-3 or TRBV12-4 and TRBJ1-1; D uncertain. Trimming shortened V by 2 bases and J by 9 bases, and 10 bases separated the two germline ends. The CDR3 length is 12 residues.

This sequence joins TRBV10-3 and TRBJ2-3; possibly TRBD1 or TRBD2 for D (5 bases each). The V gene's germline CDR1 is ENHRY and CDR2 SYGVKD. V was trimmed by 7 bases and J by 2 bases, leaving 16 bases between them. The CDR3 totals 15 residues. The CDR3 sequence: CAINGGAEHTDTQYF. The DNA for the CDR3 is TGTGCCATCAATGGGGGAGCGGAGCACACAGATACGCAGTATTTT.

This chain joins TRBV9 and TRBJ1-2; D is undetermined. Per germline, CDR1 SGDLS and CDR2 YYNGEE. Trimming pared 4 bases from V and 3 bases from J, leaving 16 bases between. The CDR3 spans 15 residues. CDR3 DNA sequence: TGTGCCAGCAGCAGTAGGAGTTTGGCAGACTATGGCTACACCTTC. The encoded protein is CASSSRSLADYGYTF. The entire variable domain, with the rest obtained from reference TRBV9 and TRBJ1-2, is as follows: DSGVTQTPKHLITATGQRVTLRCSPRSGDLSVYWYQQSLDQGLQFLIQYYNGEERAKGNILERFSAQQFPDLHSELNLSSLELGDSALYFCASSSRSLADYGYTFGSGTRLTVV.

This clonotype came up a few times. The CDR3 loop is CASSLATSGRGATYNEQFF. The CDR3 DNA is TGTGCCAGCAGCTTAGCGACTAGCGGGAGGGGGGCCACCTACAATGAGCAGTTCTTC. The J gene is TRBJ2-1, the V gene TRBV7-2; 14 nucleotides line up with TRBD2. The germline V gene has CDR1 SGHTA and CDR2 FQGNSA. J gave up 2 bases and V 0 bases, and 6 bases lay outside the gene matches. The CDR3 loop spans 19 amino acids.

This clonotype was seen at least ten times. This rearrangement joins TRBV29-1 to TRBJ1-3, with TRBD1 as a possible D gene (6 bases). This CDR3 spans 14 amino acids. Trimming removed 5 bases at V and 3 bases at J, with 14 bases between. Germline V CDR1 and CDR2: SQVTM, ANQGSEA. The CDR3 DNA sequence: TGCAGCGTTTCAGGGGTAGCGAATGGAAACACCATATATTTT. This sequence encodes CSVSGVANGNTIYF.

This clonotype was found a few times. The CDR3, as DNA: TGCGCCAGCAGCGGCCCCACAGATACGCAGTATTTT. Translation: CASSGPTDTQYF. V is TRBV5-1 and J is TRBJ2-3; D is unresolved. Per the germline V gene, CDR1 is SGHRS and CDR2 is YFSETQ. CDR3 length: 12 residues. V dropped 4 bases and J dropped 2 bases, with 5 bases sitting between them.

This clonotype came up many times. The rearrangement links TRBV4-3 to TRBJ1-3; no definite D call. Trimming pared 1 base from V and 4 bases from J, leaving 8 bases between. Germline loops: CDR1 LGHNA, CDR2 YSLEER. This CDR3 spans 14 amino acids. CDR3 protein: CASSQGEEGNTIYF. CDR3 coding DNA: TGCGCCAGCAGCCAAGGTGAAGAAGGAAACACCATATATTTT.